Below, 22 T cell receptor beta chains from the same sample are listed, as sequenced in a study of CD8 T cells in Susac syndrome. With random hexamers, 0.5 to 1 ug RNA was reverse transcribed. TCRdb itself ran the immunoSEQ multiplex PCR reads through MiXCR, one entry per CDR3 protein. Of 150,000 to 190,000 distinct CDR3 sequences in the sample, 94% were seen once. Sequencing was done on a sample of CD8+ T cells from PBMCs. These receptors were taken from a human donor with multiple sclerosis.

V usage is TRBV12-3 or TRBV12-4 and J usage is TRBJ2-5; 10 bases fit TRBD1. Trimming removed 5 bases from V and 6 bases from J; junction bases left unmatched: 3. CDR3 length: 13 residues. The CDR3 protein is CASSPGQGQTQYF. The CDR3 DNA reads TGTGCCAGCAGTCCGGGACAGGGGCAGACCCAGTACTTC.

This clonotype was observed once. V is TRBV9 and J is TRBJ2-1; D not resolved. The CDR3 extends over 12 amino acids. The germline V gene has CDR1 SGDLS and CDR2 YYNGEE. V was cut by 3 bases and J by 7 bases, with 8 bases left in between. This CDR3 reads CASSETANEQFF. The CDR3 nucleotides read TGTGCCAGCAGCGAGACGGCTAATGAGCAGTTCTTC.

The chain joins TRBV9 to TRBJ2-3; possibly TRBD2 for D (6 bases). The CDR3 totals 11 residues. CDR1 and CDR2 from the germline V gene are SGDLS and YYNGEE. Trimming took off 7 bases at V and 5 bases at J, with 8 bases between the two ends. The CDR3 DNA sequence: TGTGCCAGCGGAGGGAGAGATACGCAGTATTTT. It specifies CASGGRDTQYF.

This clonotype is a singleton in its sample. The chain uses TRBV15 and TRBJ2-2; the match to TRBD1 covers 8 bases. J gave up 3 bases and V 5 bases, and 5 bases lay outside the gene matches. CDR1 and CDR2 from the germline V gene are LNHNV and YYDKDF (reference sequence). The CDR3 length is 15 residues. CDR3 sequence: CATSEKQGDTGELFF. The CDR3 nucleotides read TGTGCCACCAGCGAAAAACAGGGGGACACCGGGGAGCTGTTTTTT. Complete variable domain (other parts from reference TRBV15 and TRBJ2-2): DAMVIQNPRYQVTQFGKPVTLSCSQTLNHNVMYWYQQKSSQAPKLLFHYYDKDFNNEADTPDNFQSRRPNTSFCFLDIRSPGLGDTAMYLCATSEKQGDTGELFFGEGSRLTVL.

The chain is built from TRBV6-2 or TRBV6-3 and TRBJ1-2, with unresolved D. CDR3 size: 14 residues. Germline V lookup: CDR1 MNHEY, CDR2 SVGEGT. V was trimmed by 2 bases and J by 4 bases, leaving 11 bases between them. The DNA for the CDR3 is TGTGCCAGCAGTTACCAAGGACGGGGCTATGGCTACACCTTC. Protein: CASSYQGRGYGYTF.

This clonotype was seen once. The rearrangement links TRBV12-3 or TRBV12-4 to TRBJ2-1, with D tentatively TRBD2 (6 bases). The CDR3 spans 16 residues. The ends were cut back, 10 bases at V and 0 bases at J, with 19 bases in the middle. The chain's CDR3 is CATLRGGPSSYNEQFF. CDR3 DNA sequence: TGTGCCACCCTACGGGGAGGCCCGAGCTCCTACAATGAGCAGTTCTTC.

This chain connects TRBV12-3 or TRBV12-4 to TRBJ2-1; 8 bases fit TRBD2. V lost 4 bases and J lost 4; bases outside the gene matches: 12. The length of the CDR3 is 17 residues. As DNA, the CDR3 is TGTGCCAGCAGTTCAGATCCGGGACTAGAGTCTTACAATGAGCAGTTCTTC. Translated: CASSSDPGLESYNEQFF.

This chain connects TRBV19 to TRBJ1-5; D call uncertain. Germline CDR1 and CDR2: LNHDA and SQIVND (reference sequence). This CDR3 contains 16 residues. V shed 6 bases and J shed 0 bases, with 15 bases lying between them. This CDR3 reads CASRNARGYSNQPQHF. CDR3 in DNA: TGTGCCAGTAGGAACGCACGTGGCTATAGCAATCAGCCCCAGCATTTT. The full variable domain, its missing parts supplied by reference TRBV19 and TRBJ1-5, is DGGITQSPKYLFRKEGQNVTLSCEQNLNHDAMYWYRQDPGQGLRLIYYSQIVNDFQKGDIAEGYSVSREKKESFPLTVTSAQKNPTAFYLCASRNARGYSNQPQHFGDGTRLSIL.

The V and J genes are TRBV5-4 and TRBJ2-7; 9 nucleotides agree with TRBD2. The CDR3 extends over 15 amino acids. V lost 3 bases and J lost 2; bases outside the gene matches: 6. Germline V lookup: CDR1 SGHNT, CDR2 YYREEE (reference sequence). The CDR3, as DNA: TGTGCCAGCAGCTCGGGACTAGCCTCTACCTACGAGCAGTACTTC. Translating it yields CASSSGLASTYEQYF.

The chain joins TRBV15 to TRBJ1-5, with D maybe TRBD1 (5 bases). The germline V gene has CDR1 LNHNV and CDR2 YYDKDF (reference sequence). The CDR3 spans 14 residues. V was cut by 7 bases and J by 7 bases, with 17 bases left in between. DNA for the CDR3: TGTGCCACCAAGGAGAACGGGGACGCCCAGCCCCAGCATTTT. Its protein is CATKENGDAQPQHF.

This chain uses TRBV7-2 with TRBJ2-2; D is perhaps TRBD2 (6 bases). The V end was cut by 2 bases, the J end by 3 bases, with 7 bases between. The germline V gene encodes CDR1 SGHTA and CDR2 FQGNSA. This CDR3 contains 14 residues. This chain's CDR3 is CASSLRRDTGELFF. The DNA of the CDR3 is TGTGCCAGCAGCTTAAGGAGGGACACCGGGGAGCTGTTTTTT. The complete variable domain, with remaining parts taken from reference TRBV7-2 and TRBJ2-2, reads GAGVSQSPSNKVTEKGKDVELRCDPISGHTALYWYRQSLGQGLEFLIYFQGNSAPDKSGLPSDRFSAERTGGSVSTLTIQRTQQEDSAVYLCASSLRRDTGELFFGEGSRLTVL.

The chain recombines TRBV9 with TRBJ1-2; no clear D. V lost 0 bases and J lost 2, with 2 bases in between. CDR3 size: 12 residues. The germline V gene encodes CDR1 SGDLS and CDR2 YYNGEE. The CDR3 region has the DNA TGTGCCAGCAGCGTAGACAACTATGGCTACACCTTC. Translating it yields CASSVDNYGYTF.

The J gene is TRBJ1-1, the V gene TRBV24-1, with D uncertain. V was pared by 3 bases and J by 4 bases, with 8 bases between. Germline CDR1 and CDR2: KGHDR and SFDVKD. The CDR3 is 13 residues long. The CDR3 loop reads CATSDPGSTEAFF. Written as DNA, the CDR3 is TGTGCCACCAGTGATCCGGGGTCCACTGAAGCTTTCTTT.

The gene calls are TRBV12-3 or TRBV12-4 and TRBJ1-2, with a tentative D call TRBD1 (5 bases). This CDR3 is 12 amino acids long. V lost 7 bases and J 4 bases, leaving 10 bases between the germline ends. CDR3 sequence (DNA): TGTGCCAGCACCGAGGGGATCTATGGCTACACCTTC. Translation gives CASTEGIYGYTF.

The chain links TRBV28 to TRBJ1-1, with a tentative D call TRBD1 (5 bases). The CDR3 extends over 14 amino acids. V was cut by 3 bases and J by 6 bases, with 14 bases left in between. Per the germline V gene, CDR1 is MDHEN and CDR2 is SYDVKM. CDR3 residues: CASSLGRQIPEAFF. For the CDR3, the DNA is TGTGCCAGCAGTTTGGGACGGCAGATACCTGAAGCTTTCTTT.

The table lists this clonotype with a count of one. CDR3 in amino acids: CASSPMLRGPGYTF. CDR3 bases: TGTGCCAGCAGCCCGATGCTGAGGGGGCCCGGCTACACCTTC. This chain links TRBV7-2 with TRBJ1-2, with 7 nucleotides matching TRBD1. The CDR3 runs 14 residues. Looked up from germline, CDR1 is SGHTA and CDR2 is FQGNSA. The J segment lost 8 bases and the V segment lost 5 bases, leaving 11 bases of the junction unmatched. Full variable domain (rest looked up from reference TRBV7-2 and TRBJ1-2): GAGVSQSPSNKVTEKGKDVELRCDPISGHTALYWYRQSLGQGLEFLIYFQGNSAPDKSGLPSDRFSAERTGGSVSTLTIQRTQQEDSAVYLCASSPMLRGPGYTFGSGTRLTVV.

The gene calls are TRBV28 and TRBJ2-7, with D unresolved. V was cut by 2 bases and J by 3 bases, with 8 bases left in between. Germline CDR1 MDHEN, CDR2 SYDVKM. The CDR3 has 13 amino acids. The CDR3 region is CASSLTTGYEQYF. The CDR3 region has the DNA TGTGCCAGCAGTTTAACAACTGGCTACGAGCAGTACTTC.

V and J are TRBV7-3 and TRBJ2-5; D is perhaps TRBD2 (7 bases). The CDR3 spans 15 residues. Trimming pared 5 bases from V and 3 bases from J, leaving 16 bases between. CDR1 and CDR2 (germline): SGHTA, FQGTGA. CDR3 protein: CASSPRGGGEETQYF. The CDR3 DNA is TGTGCCAGCAGCCCTCGGGGAGGGGGGGAAGAGACCCAGTACTTC.

The CDR3: CASSRLGGCMGSPLHF. The DNA for the CDR3 is TGTGCCAGCAGCCGGTTGGGGGGGTGCATGGGTTCACCCCTCCACTTT. The chain has TRBV21-1 and TRBJ1-6; the table's D gene call, TRBD1, was not cross checked with the DNA. TRBV21-1 is a known pseudogene. The CDR3 is made up of 16 amino acids.

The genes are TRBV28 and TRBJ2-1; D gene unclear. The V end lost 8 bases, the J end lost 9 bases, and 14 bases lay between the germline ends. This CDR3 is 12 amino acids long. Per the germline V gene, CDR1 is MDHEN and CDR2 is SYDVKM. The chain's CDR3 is CASRRARSEQFF. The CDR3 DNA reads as TGTGCCAGCCGCCGCGCACGTTCTGAGCAGTTCTTC.

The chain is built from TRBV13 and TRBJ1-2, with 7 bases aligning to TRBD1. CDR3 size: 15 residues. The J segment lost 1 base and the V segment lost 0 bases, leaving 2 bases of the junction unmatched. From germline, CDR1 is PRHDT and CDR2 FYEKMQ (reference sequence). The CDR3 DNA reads TGTGCCAGCAGCTTAGGTAACAGGGGTAACTATGGCTACACCTTC. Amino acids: CASSLGNRGNYGYTF.

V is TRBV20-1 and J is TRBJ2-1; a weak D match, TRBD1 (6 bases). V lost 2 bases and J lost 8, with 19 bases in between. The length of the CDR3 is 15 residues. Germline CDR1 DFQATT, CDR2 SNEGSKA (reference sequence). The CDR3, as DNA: TGCAGTGCTAGACCTGACAGGATATCGAGGCATGAGCAGTTCTTC. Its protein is CSARPDRISRHEQFF.